This T cell receptor beta chain was retrieved from a study of cytomegalovirus exposure and HLA in healthy donors (dated by TCRdb to 2015 to 2018). As for the study more broadly: According to a later analysis, the 120 or so validation repertoires were produced on the same platform as the approximately 690 repertoires of the first cohort. Besides the first cohort of around 700 subjects, a separate validation cohort made up of about 120 different subjects was used. To predict cytomegalovirus infection status, the study brought together high-throughput TCR immunosequencing, statistical association of individual TCRs with disease status, and machine learning. The aim of the study was to test whether cataloging public T cell receptors could identify signatures of past pathogen exposure.

Summary of the overall study and its limitations: In vitro tests confirmed that a few of the cytomegalovirus-associated TCR beta chains recognize cytomegalovirus antigens. Across donors, most TCR sequences were observed very rarely, whereas some public TCRs were present in many individuals. In both the original and validation cohorts, the classifier was reported to diagnose cytomegalovirus status with high specificity and sensitivity. Subsequent analysis determined that TCRs grouped into clusters in the first cohort also showed a tendency toward co-occurrence across the 120 validation repertoires, and 94% of cluster scores exceeded 0. According to the authors, the approach could potentially be generalized to other disease states and immunological phenotypes. The study gave a list of 150 to 200 TCR beta chains associated with cytomegalovirus. All 120 or so repertoires were used to score co-occurrence in the validation cohort in a later analysis, because that analysis had no HLA typing for the cohort.

Separate from the approximately 700-subject first cohort, the validation cohort of 90 to 150 subjects was the group to which the donors belonged. Receptor amplification or capture employed the immunoSEQ multiplex PCR assay. The paper's processing steps were these. To diagnose cytomegalovirus status from the catalog of TCR beta chain sequences, a statistical classification framework was built. TCRdb carries this immuneACCESS record with in-frame sequences only. Its versions omit some clonotypes, under half of them owing to an unresolved V gene in the studies checked, with the rest unexplained. V and J calls and clone size come straight from that table; D and trimming were deduced from the DNA. The sample table holds over 150,000 clones, of which 85% were seen once. Roughly 15% of the sample goes to the ten largest clones. Spanning cysteine to phenylalanine, the CDR3 consists of 15 amino acids. Only the CDR3 DNA is retained, 45 bases long and in frame from the first base. Relative to germline, V is missing 1 base and J is missing 2 bases, with 0 bases of the junction outside any gene match. The germline V gene (reference sequence) supplies CDR1 SEHNR and CDR2 FQNEAQ.

In regard to this clone: Its cognate antigen has yet to be identified. Base qualities are not recorded, but no much larger clone differs from it by a single base.

Recombination connected TRBV7-9 to TRBJ2-1; a stretch of 9 junction bases matches TRBD2. This receptor was identified in a man aged 18 to 29 in good health and CMV-seropositive. Sequenced: PBMCs. The nucleotides read TGTGCCAGCAGCTTAGGCGGGGGGGCCTACAATGAGCAGTTCTTC. This sequence encodes CASSLGGGAYNEQFF.